These T cell receptor beta chains were read from a single sample in a study of blood T cell repertoires in COVID-19. The data were produced by immunoSEQ multiplex PCR, yet TCRdb's version contains in-frame clones alone and is incomplete. This table has some 80,000 clones, 65% to 85% appearing once. Material: peripheral blood. The receptor set was obtained from a man in his 60s with active or convalescent COVID-19. Each CDR3 is given with its conserved first and last residue. A D gene is named only where the DNA matches it firmly. Clone size, where shown, is once, few, many, or a class for clones that have expanded.

v_call: TRBV18; clone_size: .; j_call: TRBJ1-4; d_call: TRBD1; cdr3_aa: CASSPAGQLNEKLFF; cdr3_nt: TGTGCCAGCTCACCGGCGGGACAGCTGAATGAAAAACTGTTTTTT
v_call: TRBV5-1; clone_size: .; j_call: TRBJ2-6; d_call: .; cdr3_aa: CASSLIRGAGANVLTF; cdr3_nt: TGCGCCAGCAGCTTGATCAGGGGTGCCGGGGCCAACGTCCTGACTTTC
v_call: TRBV30; clone_size: .; j_call: TRBJ1-6; d_call: TRBD1; cdr3_aa: CACPPQGARSPLHF; cdr3_nt: TGTGCCTGCCCACCTCAGGGGGCCCGTTCACCCCTCCACTTT
v_call: TRBV29-1; clone_size: .; j_call: TRBJ2-7; d_call: .; cdr3_aa: CSVYRGGEQYF; cdr3_nt: TGCAGCGTTTACAGGGGAGGCGAGCAGTACTTC
v_call: TRBV12-5; clone_size: .; j_call: TRBJ1-1; d_call: .; cdr3_aa: CASGLVANTEAFF; cdr3_nt: TGTGCTAGTGGTTTGGTAGCGAACACTGAAGCTTTCTTT
v_call: TRBV7-2; clone_size: .; j_call: TRBJ1-6; d_call: TRBD1; cdr3_aa: CASSRQGGANSPLHF; cdr3_nt: TGTGCCAGCAGCCGTCAAGGGGGCGCGAATTCACCCCTCCACTTT
v_call: TRBV7-8; clone_size: .; j_call: TRBJ2-6; d_call: TRBD1; cdr3_aa: CASSSRDRGLVGANVLTF; cdr3_nt: TGTGCCAGCAGCTCCCGGGACAGGGGGCTCGTGGGGGCCAACGTCCTGACTTTC
v_call: TRBV7-2; clone_size: once; j_call: TRBJ1-5; d_call: TRBD1; cdr3_aa: CASSFGTGDYQPQHF; cdr3_nt: TGTGCCAGCAGCTTCGGGACAGGGGATTATCAGCCCCAGCATTTT
v_call: TRBV12-5; clone_size: .; j_call: TRBJ1-5; d_call: .; cdr3_aa: CASGLWEYNQPQHF; cdr3_nt: TGTGCTAGTGGTTTGTGGGAGTACAATCAGCCCCAGCATTTT
v_call: TRBV27; clone_size: .; j_call: TRBJ2-3; d_call: TRBD2; cdr3_aa: CASSSGTSGGSGTQYF; cdr3_nt: TGTGCCAGCAGTTCAGGGACTAGCGGGGGTTCAGGTACGCAGTATTTT
v_call: TRBV4-1; clone_size: .; j_call: TRBJ2-7; d_call: .; cdr3_aa: CASSQAVRSSYEQYF; cdr3_nt: TGCGCCAGCAGCCAAGCGGTACGTAGCTCCTACGAGCAGTACTTC
v_call: TRBV6-6; clone_size: once; j_call: TRBJ1-5; d_call: .; cdr3_aa: CASSGGASNQPQHF; cdr3_nt: TGTGCCAGCAGTGGGGGGGCGAGCAATCAGCCCCAGCATTTT
v_call: TRBV5-5; clone_size: .; j_call: TRBJ1-5; d_call: TRBD1; cdr3_aa: CASSSGQASNQPQHF; cdr3_nt: TGTGCCAGCAGCTCGGGACAGGCTAGCAATCAGCCCCAGCATTTT
v_call: TRBV6-2/TRBV6-3; clone_size: .; j_call: TRBJ2-1; d_call: TRBD2; cdr3_aa: CASRPRGAGRDEQFF; cdr3_nt: TGTGCCAGCAGACCTCGCGGAGCGGGGCGAGATGAGCAGTTCTTC
v_call: TRBV9; clone_size: once; j_call: TRBJ2-2; d_call: TRBD1; cdr3_aa: CASSEDREFFPGELFF; cdr3_nt: TGTGCCAGCAGCGAGGACAGGGAGTTTTTTCCCGGGGAGCTGTTTTTT
v_call: TRBV15; clone_size: .; j_call: TRBJ1-1; d_call: .; cdr3_aa: CATSRDRGREAFF; cdr3_nt: TGTGCCACCAGCAGAGACAGGGGACGTGAAGCTTTCTTT
v_call: TRBV11-2; clone_size: .; j_call: TRBJ2-5; d_call: TRBD1; cdr3_aa: CASSLDWGQQETQYF; cdr3_nt: TGTGCCAGCAGCTTAGATTGGGGACAGCAAGAGACCCAGTACTTC
v_call: TRBV11-2; clone_size: many; j_call: TRBJ2-1; d_call: .; cdr3_aa: CASSLNRGAAYNEQFF; cdr3_nt: TGTGCCAGCAGCTTAAACCGGGGGGCGGCTTACAATGAGCAGTTCTTC
v_call: TRBV27; clone_size: few; j_call: TRBJ2-3; d_call: .; cdr3_aa: CASSLAQGRADTQYF; cdr3_nt: TGTGCCAGCAGTTTAGCGCAGGGTAGGGCAGATACGCAGTATTTT
v_call: TRBV7-3; clone_size: few; j_call: TRBJ2-1; d_call: TRBD2; cdr3_aa: CASTEAGSYNEQFF; cdr3_nt: TGTGCCAGCACCGAAGCGGGGTCCTACAATGAGCAGTTCTTC
v_call: TRBV6-2/TRBV6-3; clone_size: few; j_call: TRBJ1-5; d_call: .; cdr3_aa: CASSYEGAEYQPQHF; cdr3_nt: TGTGCCAGCAGTTACGAAGGGGCTGAGTATCAGCCCCAGCATTTT
v_call: TRBV15; clone_size: .; j_call: TRBJ1-1; d_call: .; cdr3_aa: CATSRDNDRREAFF; cdr3_nt: TGTGCCACCAGCAGAGATAATGACAGAAGAGAAGCTTTCTTT